A selection of T cell receptor beta chains follows, all from one sample in a study of CD4 T cells in relation to SARS-CoV-2 and coronaviruses. Their antigens remain unidentified. Generated by immunoSEQ multiplex PCR, the TCRdb table keeps only in-frame clones and is missing some. The table lists 9,000 to 13,000 clones, more than 65% of them singletons. The sample taken for sequencing was CD4+ T cells from PBMCs, cultured in vitro. The receptors come from a human donor in good health. The CDR3 runs from the conserved cysteine through the conserved F or W. Fields, in order: J gene, V gene, CDR3 protein.

>TRBJ1-1|TRBV10-1
CASRRGPTAEAFF
>TRBJ2-7|TRBV27
CASRALGTIYEQYF
>TRBJ2-3|TRBV19
CASSGTSGSTDTQYF
>TRBJ1-6|TRBV7-2
CASRSGTANSPLHF
>TRBJ2-1|TRBV28
CASSLSSGGHEQFF
>TRBJ1-2|TRBV2
CASSEESGVYGYTF
>TRBJ2-6|TRBV19
CASSLSLGQGYSGANVLTF
>TRBJ1-4|TRBV7-2
CASSLAGINEKLFF
>TRBJ2-5|TRBV6-5
CASSSFRQETQYF
>TRBJ1-5|TRBV7-8
CASSPLDSNQPQHF
>TRBJ1-2|TRBV4-3
CASSQGDRESGGYTF
>TRBJ2-2|TRBV6-2/TRBV6-3
CASSDTLTGELFF
>TRBJ2-1|TRBV5-1
CASSVAEAYNEQFF
>TRBJ2-1|TRBV7-2
CASSFGPLAGGNEQFF
>TRBJ1-2|TRBV7-2
CASSLERTEANYGYTF
>TRBJ1-6|TRBV3-1/TRBV3-2
CASSQANTGTGGWGSPLHF
>TRBJ2-1|TRBV4-1
CASSQPRDRVFNEQFF
>TRBJ1-6|TRBV19
CASATGETHSPLHF
>TRBJ1-1|TRBV7-2
CASSPQGGTEAFF
>TRBJ1-5|TRBV18
CASSPRGGFNQPQHF
>TRBJ2-4|TRBV19
CASSNPGQGRNKNIQYF
>TRBJ2-1|TRBV5-1
CASSLNAGANEQFF
>TRBJ1-1|TRBV19
CASSTVGTGAEAFF
>TRBJ2-7|TRBV11-2
CASSPPGLAGGYEQYF
>TRBJ1-5|TRBV7-9
CASSLQENQPQHF
>TRBJ2-2|TRBV5-1
CASSPELAGVPGELFF
>TRBJ2-7|TRBV7-6
CASSLAPLGDEQYF
>TRBJ2-7|TRBV6-1
CASSEDAGGLYEQYF
>TRBJ1-5|TRBV10-1
CASGGQGVQPQHF
>TRBJ2-5|TRBV28
CASSLITRTEETQYF
>TRBJ2-6|TRBV9
CASSVARKTGFSGANVLTF
>TRBJ2-1|TRBV2
CASSLGQINEQFF
>TRBJ2-7|TRBV10-3
CAISWTSGQDEQYF
>TRBJ1-1|TRBV9
CASTRQVMNTEAFF
>TRBJ2-2|TRBV5-4
CASSPGTNTGELFF
>TRBJ2-2|TRBV2
CASLRAGGENTGELFF
>TRBJ1-6|TRBV18
CASSPGPMDSPLHF
>TRBJ1-2|TRBV6-5
CASTPAGFYGYTF
>TRBJ1-6|TRBV5-4
CASSLDGNYNSPLHF
>TRBJ1-1|TRBV4-3
CASSQVGGGTEAFF
>TRBJ2-5|TRBV30
CAWSPGQGKETQYF
>TRBJ2-5|TRBV3-1/TRBV3-2
CASSPQFEETQYF
>TRBJ2-2|TRBV5-6
CASSPINRGRLSTGELFF
>TRBJ2-3|TRBV9
CASSVGGSTDTQYF
>TRBJ2-1|TRBV5-4
CASSRATPRYNEQFF
>TRBJ1-1|TRBV3-1/TRBV3-2
CASSQVVSTEAFF
>TRBJ2-5|TRBV29-1
CSVLGGGVGETQYF
>TRBJ2-3|TRBV3-1/TRBV3-2
CASSQVGADTQYF
>TRBJ1-2|TRBV19
CASSILANYGYTF
>TRBJ2-3|TRBV5-1
CASSQKLAGDLVDTQYF
>TRBJ2-1|TRBV7-2
CASSTYLANEQFF
>TRBJ2-7|TRBV5-1
CASSLDSPRSEQYF
>TRBJ2-4|TRBV20-1
CSAGQASIQYF
>TRBJ2-1|TRBV2
CASSVRTVLGDEQFF
>TRBJ2-2|TRBV5-1
CASSMTSGGPRAGELFF
>TRBJ1-3|TRBV5-1
CASSKASPGLADTIYF
>TRBJ2-7|TRBV15
CATSRDRGRRHEQYF
>TRBJ2-7|TRBV6-6
CASSSGQRYEQYF
>TRBJ1-1|TRBV7-9
CASSYTYGGLRMNTEAFF
>TRBJ2-5|TRBV12-5
CASGLVRRGLKLYQETQYF